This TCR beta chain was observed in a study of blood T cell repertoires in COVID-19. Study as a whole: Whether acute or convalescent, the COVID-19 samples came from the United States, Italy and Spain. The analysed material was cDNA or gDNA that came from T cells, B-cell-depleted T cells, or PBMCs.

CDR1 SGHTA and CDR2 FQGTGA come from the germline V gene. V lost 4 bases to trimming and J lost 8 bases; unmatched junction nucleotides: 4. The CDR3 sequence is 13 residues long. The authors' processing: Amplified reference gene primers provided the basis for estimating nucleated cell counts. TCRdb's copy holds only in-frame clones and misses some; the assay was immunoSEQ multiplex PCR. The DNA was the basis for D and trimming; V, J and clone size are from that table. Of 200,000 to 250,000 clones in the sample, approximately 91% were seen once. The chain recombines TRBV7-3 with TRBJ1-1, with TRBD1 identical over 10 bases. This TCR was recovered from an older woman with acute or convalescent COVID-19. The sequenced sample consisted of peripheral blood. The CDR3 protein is CASSWDRGSEAFF. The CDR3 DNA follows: TGTGCCAGCAGCTGGGACAGGGGTTCGGAAGCTTTCTTT.